The 23 T cell receptor beta chains reported below all come from one sample, sequenced in a study of neoadjuvant anti-PD-1 for oral cavity cancer. The data were produced by immunoSEQ multiplex PCR, yet TCRdb's version contains in-frame clones alone and is incomplete. This sample has 11,000 to 15,000 clones; roughly 68% occur once, and the top ten carry roughly 3%. Material: PBMCs, obtained before nivolumab (anti-PD-1) treatment. The receptors originated from a person aged 35-79 years with oral cavity squamous cell carcinoma.

The chain employs TRBV7-9 and TRBJ1-5; 7 bases are a match to TRBD1. The length of the CDR3 is 13 residues. Germline V gene sequence: CDR1 SEHNR, CDR2 FQNEAQ (reference sequence). J was trimmed by 4 bases and V by 4 bases; bases with no gene match: 1. CDR3 sequence reads: CASSSQGNQPQHF. In nucleotides, the CDR3 is TGTGCCAGCAGCTCACAGGGGAATCAGCCCCAGCATTTT.

This chain connects TRBV18 to TRBJ2-1; D possibly corresponds to TRBD2 (6 bases). Deletions cut 3 bases from V and 4 bases from J, with 16 bases between. The CDR3 sequence is 16 residues long. CDR1 is KGHSH and CDR2 is LQKENI in the germline V gene. The CDR3 DNA reads TGTGCCAGCTCACCGCCGGGACTGTCATTATACAATGAGCAGTTCTTC. Its translation is CASSPPGLSLYNEQFF.

The chain combines TRBV29-1 with TRBJ1-1, with no clear D. CDR1 is SQVTM, CDR2 ANQGSEA, per germline. V lost 3 bases and J 6 bases, leaving 14 bases between the germline ends. This CDR3 is built from 13 residues. The CDR3 DNA reads as TGCAGCGTTGAGTCGGCCCGGAGGGCTGAAGCTTTCTTT. Amino acids: CSVESARRAEAFF.

Only one count was recorded for this clone. This chain connects TRBV27 to TRBJ2-4; 8 bases match TRBD2. The CDR3 contains 13 residues. Losses at the gene ends were 8 bases for V and 7 bases for J; bases not matched to a gene: 7. Germline lookup yields CDR1 MNHEY and CDR2 SMNVEV (reference sequence). The CDR3: CASGLSGGNIQYF. In DNA form, the CDR3 reads TGTGCCAGCGGGCTGTCGGGGGGGAACATTCAGTACTTC.

The J gene is TRBJ2-7, the V gene TRBV7-8; 7 bases line up with TRBD1. The CDR3 is made up of 18 amino acids. V dropped 4 bases and J dropped 1; count of bases not matched to a gene: 16. Germline lookup yields CDR1 SGHVS and CDR2 FQNEAQ. The CDR3 sequence: CASSSARYRDRLSYEQYF. The CDR3 DNA sequence: TGTGCCAGCAGCTCGGCCCGATACCGGGACAGACTTTCCTACGAGCAGTACTTC.

CDR3 sequence (DNA): TGCGCCAGCAAGGGGACAATAGGCCCAAATGAGCAGTTCTTC. It specifies CASKGTIGPNEQFF. The V and J genes are TRBV5-1 and TRBJ2-1, with D perhaps TRBD1 (6 bases). The V gene's germline CDR1 is SGHRS and CDR2 YFSETQ. This CDR3 comprises 14 residues. The ends were cut back, 6 bases at V and 7 bases at J, with 17 bases in the middle.

The genes are TRBV30 and TRBJ1-6, with TRBD1 identical over 10 bases. The CDR3 has 13 amino acids. Germline-derived CDR1 and CDR2 are GTSNPN and SVGIG (reference sequence). V gave up 0 bases and J gave up 14 bases; unmatched junction bases: 4. The CDR3 reads CAWSVTGGMTLHF. The CDR3 DNA follows: TGTGCCTGGAGTGTGACAGGGGGCATGACCCTCCACTTT.

The rearrangement uses TRBV19 and TRBJ1-2; TRBD1 matches 9 bases. CDR3 length equals 17 residues. Germline trimming cut 4 bases from V and 5 bases from J; bases unmatched to any gene: 14. Germline CDR1 is LNHDA and CDR2 is SQIVND (reference sequence). This chain's CDR3 is CASSSFSRDREVYGYTF. CDR3 nucleotides: TGTGCCAGTAGTAGCTTCTCCCGGGACAGGGAGGTGTATGGCTACACCTTC.

This clone was counted a single time. The chain joins TRBV7-9 to TRBJ2-1; D gene ambiguous. The CDR3 runs 12 residues. CDR1 SEHNR and CDR2 FQNEAQ come from the germline V gene (reference sequence). V lost 1 base, J lost 6 bases, and 4 bases lay in between. Here the CDR3 DNA reads TGTGCCAGCAGCTTAGTCGGCAATGAGCAGTTCTTC. As protein: CASSLVGNEQFF.

V gene TRBV5-1 combines with J gene TRBJ2-7, with 7 nucleotides matching TRBD2. CDR1 and CDR2 (germline): SGHRS, YFSETQ. The V segment lost 6 bases and the J segment 1 base; nucleotides outside the gene matches: 7. This CDR3 contains 14 residues. The CDR3 reads CASNRVAGSYEQYF. CDR3 DNA: TGCGCCAGCAACCGAGTAGCGGGTTCCTACGAGCAGTACTTC.

The chain uses TRBV6-1 and TRBJ1-1; D not resolved. Trimming shortened V by 0 bases and J by 7 bases, and 12 bases separated the two germline ends. Germline assignment: CDR1 MNHNS and CDR2 SASEGT. CDR3 length equals 14 residues. For the CDR3, the DNA is TGTGCCAGCAGTGAAGCGCTCGAGGCTGGTGAAGCTTTCTTT. Its translation is CASSEALEAGEAFF.

This clone was recorded a few times. V gene TRBV4-1 combines with J gene TRBJ1-5; D remains unclear. CDR3 length: 16 residues. Trimming took off 0 bases at V and 8 bases at J, with 17 bases between the two ends. Germline assignment: CDR1 MGHRA and CDR2 YSYEKL. CDR3 amino acids: CASSQELGQSSKPQHF. CDR3 DNA: TGCGCCAGCAGCCAAGAGTTAGGGCAGTCGAGTAAGCCCCAGCATTTT.

This clone was found once. This rearrangement joins TRBV7-6 to TRBJ2-3; TRBD2 is a possible D gene (7 bases). The CDR3 totals 16 residues. V lost 2 bases to trimming and J lost 0 bases, with 12 bases between them. The germline gives CDR1 SGHVS, CDR2 FNYEAQ. The CDR3, as DNA: TGTGCCAGCAGCTTATCGGCGGGGGCAAGCACAGATACGCAGTATTTT. Its protein product is CASSLSAGASTDTQYF.

V and J are TRBV19 and TRBJ1-2; unclear D gene. Between the trimmed V and J ends, which lost 10 bases and 5 bases, there was a span of 14 bases. Germline V CDR1 and CDR2: LNHDA, SQIVND (reference sequence). CDR3 length equals 12 residues. The CDR3 spells CATEGLSYGYTF. DNA for the CDR3: TGTGCCACAGAGGGCCTATCTTATGGCTACACCTTC.

This chain connects TRBV7-9 to TRBJ2-3; D is possibly TRBD2 (6 bases). CDR1 SEHNR and CDR2 FQNEAQ come from the germline V gene (reference sequence). This CDR3 is 15 amino acids long. V was trimmed by 5 bases and J by 1 base, leaving 13 bases between them. CDR3 DNA sequence: TGTGCCAGCAGCGGGCCGGGACTCCGCACAGATACGCAGTATTTT. Translated: CASSGPGLRTDTQYF.

This clone was detected only a few times. The chain couples TRBV27 to TRBJ2-7; D may be TRBD1 (6 bases). CDR1 MNHEY and CDR2 SMNVEV come from the germline V gene (reference sequence). The CDR3 has 13 amino acids. V was clipped by 2 bases and J by 6 bases, with 11 bases between them. The CDR3 region has the DNA TGTGCCAGCAGTTTAGCAACAGGGTCCGAGCAGTACTTC. This gives the protein CASSLATGSEQYF.

The chain joins TRBV5-1 to TRBJ1-6; a weak D match, TRBD1 (6 bases). Germline CDR1 is SGHRS and CDR2 is YFSETQ. Deletions cut 1 base from V and 4 bases from J, with 9 bases between. The CDR3 has 15 amino acids. The DNA of the CDR3 is TGCGCCAGCAGCTTGTCAGGGGAGTATAATTCACCCCTCCACTTT. The encoded protein is CASSLSGEYNSPLHF. Full variable domain (rest looked up from reference TRBV5-1 and TRBJ1-6): KAGVTQTPRYLIKTRGQQVTLSCSPISGHRSVSWYQQTPGQGLQFLFEYFSETQRNKGNFPGRFSGRQFSNSRSEMNVSTLELGDSALYLCASSLSGEYNSPLHFGNGTRLTVT.

The chain uses TRBV10-1 and TRBJ2-1, with 7 nucleotides matching TRBD2. The CDR3 is 16 residues long. Unmatched junction bases numbered 2, after V lost 0 bases and J lost 0 bases. Germline-derived CDR1 and CDR2 are WNHNN and SYGVQD (reference sequence). The CDR3 protein is CASSESGGFSYNEQFF. In DNA, the CDR3 is TGCGCCAGCAGTGAGTCGGGGGGGTTCTCCTACAATGAGCAGTTCTTC.

This clone was observed once. V is TRBV27 and J is TRBJ1-5; TRBD1 might be the D (6 bases). CDR3 length equals 14 residues. The V and J ends lost 3 bases and 8 bases respectively, with 14 bases between them. CDR1 and CDR2 from the germline V gene are MNHEY and SMNVEV (reference sequence). The CDR3 bases are TGTGCCAGCAGTTTCGGGACAACGGGGGAGCCCCAGCATTTT. As protein: CASSFGTTGEPQHF.

V usage is TRBV5-6 and J usage is TRBJ1-4; D unresolved. There are 15 residues in the CDR3. Germline V CDR1 and CDR2: SGHDT, YYEEEE. The V gene lost 1 base and the J gene lost 2 bases, with 9 bases spanning the gap. The CDR3 nucleotides are TGTGCCAGCAGCTTGCGCAGGCCTACTAATGAAAAACTGTTTTTT. Encoded protein: CASSLRRPTNEKLFF. The full variable domain, completed using reference TRBV5-6 and TRBJ1-4, is DAGVTQSPTHLIKTRGQQVTLRCSPKSGHDTVSWYQQALGQGPQFIFQYYEEEERQRGNFPDRFSGHQFPNYSSELNVNALLLGDSALYLCASSLRRPTNEKLFFGSGTQLSVL.

The chain employs TRBV19 and TRBJ2-5; the D gene is possibly TRBD2 (6 bases). There are 13 residues in the CDR3. Deletions cut 3 bases from V and 5 bases from J, with 10 bases between. Germline V gene lookup returns CDR1 LNHDA and CDR2 SQIVND (reference sequence). In DNA, the CDR3 is TGTGCCAGTAGTATCGCAGGGAGGGAGACCCAGTACTTC. Its protein product is CASSIAGRETQYF.

The genes are TRBV30 and TRBJ2-3; D is perhaps TRBD2 (6 bases). Germline CDR1 is GTSNPN and CDR2 is SVGIG (reference sequence). Trimming left V 5 bases short and J 8 bases short, with 14 bases between. The CDR3 totals 12 residues. The CDR3 is CAWGLNGGTQYF. CDR3 in DNA: TGTGCCTGGGGACTGAACGGGGGTACGCAGTATTTT.

This clone came up once. The chain links TRBV30 to TRBJ2-7; TRBD2 is a possible D gene (6 bases). The CDR3 extends over 15 amino acids. Per germline, CDR1 GTSNPN and CDR2 SVGIG (reference sequence). V lost 3 bases to trimming and J lost 11 bases, with 26 bases between them. This CDR3 reads CAWRGGESDIRAEYF. The CDR3, as DNA: TGTGCCTGGAGGGGCGGGGAGTCGGATATACGAGCGGAGTACTTC.